The next 5 T cell receptor beta chains were all read from a single sample in a study of T cell responses to AZD1222 COVID-19 vaccine. The assay was immunoSEQ multiplex PCR, and TCRdb's table has in-frame clones only and misses some. The table has about 61,000 clones, about 81% seen once. The specimen comprised peripheral blood, sampled 28 days after the second AZD1222 dose. The receptors were sampled from an adult who received the AZD1222 COVID-19 vaccine.

The CDR3 reads CASSLIDNYGYTF. The CDR3 DNA reads TGTGCCAGCAGCTTAATAGATAACTATGGCTACACCTTC. The chain combines TRBV11-2 with TRBJ1-2, with no clear D. The CDR3 is 13 residues long. The germline V and J ends were trimmed by 2 bases and 1 base, with 5 bases remaining between them. The germline V gene encodes CDR1 SGHAT and CDR2 FQNNGV.

This clone showed up just once. The rearrangement links TRBV7-2 to TRBJ1-4; D might be TRBD1 (5 bases). The CDR3 is made up of 16 amino acids. V was clipped by 6 bases and J by 3 bases, with 17 bases between them. Germline V CDR1 and CDR2: SGHTA, FQGNSA. CDR3 region: CASRKGDGTSNEKLFF. CDR3 DNA: TGTGCCAGCAGAAAAGGTGACGGGACTTCTAATGAAAAACTGTTTTTT. The variable domain in full, completed from reference TRBV7-2 and TRBJ1-4, reads GAGVSQSPSNKVTEKGKDVELRCDPISGHTALYWYRQSLGQGLEFLIYFQGNSAPDKSGLPSDRFSAERTGGSVSTLTIQRTQQEDSAVYLCASRKGDGTSNEKLFFGSGTQLSVL.

The chain couples TRBV2 to TRBJ1-5, with D possibly TRBD1 on 6 matching bases. V lost 4 bases and J lost 2, with 9 bases in between. This CDR3 comprises 14 residues. Germline lookup yields CDR1 SNHLY and CDR2 FYNNEI. For the CDR3, the DNA is TGTGCCAGCAGTGTCGGACAGCGCAATCAGCCCCAGCATTTT. Protein sequence: CASSVGQRNQPQHF.

This clone was picked up one time. The gene calls are TRBV19 and TRBJ2-3, with 11 bases identical to TRBD2. The CDR3 runs 16 residues. V dropped 9 bases and J dropped 3; count of bases not matched to a gene: 11. Germline V lookup: CDR1 LNHDA, CDR2 SQIVND (reference sequence). The CDR3 is CASTHRLAGPTDTQYF. CDR3 DNA: TGTGCCAGCACTCATCGACTAGCGGGACCAACAGATACGCAGTATTTT.

The gene calls are TRBV6-2 or TRBV6-3 and TRBJ2-5; D uncertain. This CDR3 is 12 amino acids long. Trimming shortened V by 6 bases and J by 3 bases, and 8 bases separated the two germline ends. Germline V lookup: CDR1 MNHEY, CDR2 SVGEGT. The CDR3 region has the DNA TGTGCCAGCAGCTCGGCGGAAGAGACCCAGTACTTC. It codes for CASSSAEETQYF.